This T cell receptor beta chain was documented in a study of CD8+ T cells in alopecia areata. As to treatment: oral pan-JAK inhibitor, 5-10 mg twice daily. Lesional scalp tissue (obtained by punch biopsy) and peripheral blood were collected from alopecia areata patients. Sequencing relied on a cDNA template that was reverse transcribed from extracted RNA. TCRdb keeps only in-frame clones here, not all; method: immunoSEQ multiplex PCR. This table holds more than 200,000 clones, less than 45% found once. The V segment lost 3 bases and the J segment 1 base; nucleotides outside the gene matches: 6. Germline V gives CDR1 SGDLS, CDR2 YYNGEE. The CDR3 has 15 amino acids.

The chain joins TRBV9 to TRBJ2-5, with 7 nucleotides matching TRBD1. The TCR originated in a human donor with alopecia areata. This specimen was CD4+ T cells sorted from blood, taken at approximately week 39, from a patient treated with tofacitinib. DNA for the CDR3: TGTGCCAGCAGCGCGGACAGGCTCCCCCAAGAGACCCAGTACTTC. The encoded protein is CASSADRLPQETQYF.